The 5 T cell receptor beta chains in this list originate from one sample, sequenced in a study of shared clonotypes between healthy human individuals. TCRdb's table, derived via immunoSEQ multiplex PCR, lists solely in-frame clones and lacks some. The sample has about 2.3 million clones, 90% to 95% seen once. The sequencing input was naive CD4+ T cells from PBMCs. Subset of the sample: CD45RA+ positively selected. These TCRs come from a man younger than 35 in good health. Some clones in this sample may be carry-over from other donors' samples.

J is TRBJ1-5 and V is TRBV6-6, with 12 bases that match TRBD1. Germline V gene sequence: CDR1 MNHNY, CDR2 SVGAGI (reference sequence). The CDR3 consists of 16 residues. The junction had 8 bases not matched to a gene; V was cut back by 6 bases and J by 5 bases. CDR3 region: CASRDPGQGAYQPQHF. CDR3 sequence (DNA): TGTGCCAGCAGAGATCCGGGACAGGGGGCTTATCAGCCCCAGCATTTT.

The genes are TRBV11-3 and TRBJ2-7; D unresolved. Germline V gene data show CDR1 as SGHNT and CDR2 as YENEEA. Trimming left V 1 base short and J 0 bases short, with 16 bases between. This CDR3 has 17 residues. DNA of the CDR3: TGTGCCAGCAGCTTAGGTACCAGCATCTCAACCTCCTACGAGCAGTACTTC. Its translation is CASSLGTSISTSYEQYF.

The rearrangement uses TRBV27 and TRBJ1-1, with TRBD1 identical over 10 bases. Germline trimming cut 3 bases from V and 0 bases from J; bases unmatched to any gene: 1. The CDR3 is 15 residues long. Germline CDR1 MNHEY, CDR2 SMNVEV (reference sequence). CDR3 loop: CASSFGQGVNTEAFF. CDR3 bases: TGTGCCAGCAGTTTCGGACAGGGGGTGAACACTGAAGCTTTCTTT.

The V call is TRBV14, the J call TRBJ2-1; D ambiguous. The CDR3 covers 13 residues. Trimming took off 4 bases at V and 15 bases at J, with 19 bases between the two ends. Germline CDR1 SGHDN, CDR2 FVKESK. This CDR3 is CASSLKSVFGLFF. In nucleotides, the CDR3 is TGTGCCAGCAGCCTCAAGAGTGTGTTTGGTTTGTTCTTC.

This chain uses TRBV5-1 with TRBJ1-1, with D unclear. Germline V gives CDR1 SGHRS, CDR2 YFSETQ. The CDR3 is 13 amino acids. V dropped 8 bases and J dropped 1 base, with 12 bases sitting between them. The CDR3 reads CASKSLTNTEAFF. The CDR3 coding sequence is TGCGCCAGTAAGAGTCTGACGAACACTGAAGCTTTCTTT.